The clone carrying this T cell receptor (beta chain) was detected ten times or more. Its antigen is unidentified. This sample was included in a study of early T cells in non-severe SARS-CoV-2 infection. Study information: Sequencing used unsorted whole-blood bulk RNA, so chains lack pairing. Study-level points and caveats: Lookups in VDJdb leaned toward anti-spike CD8 responses and missed private and CD4 specificities.

cDNA molecules, individually, were tagged with unique molecular identifiers. TCRdb reprocessed the 5' RACE reads with MiXCR, giving one entry per CDR3 protein. The profile shows more than 65,000 distinct CDR3 sequences, 10% to 15% of them singletons. The sequenced sample consisted of whole blood. This receptor was identified in an adult who was a healthcare worker with PCR-confirmed SARS-CoV-2 infection or an uninfected control (not recorded which).

This CDR3 reads CASSPDRRNTEAFF. The CDR3 DNA reads as TGTGCCAGCAGCCCTGACAGGAGGAACACTGAAGCTTTCTTT. The chain combines TRBV3-1 with TRBJ1-1; perhaps TRBD1 as D (6 bases). Germline CDR1 LGHDT, CDR2 YNNKEL (reference sequence). This CDR3 comprises 14 residues. Trimming cost V 4 bases and J 1 base, with 10 bases left between them.